The rows below give T cell receptor beta chains drawn from one sample of a study of T cell changes during pregnancy in multiple sclerosis. The repertoire was sequenced with immunoSEQ multiplex PCR; TCRdb's copy has only in-frame clones and lacks some. The sample holds tens of thousands of clones; 92% are singletons and the top ten take 1.4% to 1.5%. The material sequenced was peripheral blood, taken after pregnancy. These receptors were taken from a female donor with multiple sclerosis, enrolled in a pregnancy study. The CDR3 runs from the conserved cysteine through the conserved F or W. A D gene is named only where the DNA matches it firmly. Where a row states a size, it is once, few, many or the class of an expanded clone; other rows omit it.

j_gene: TRBJ1-2; len: 13; d_gene: TRBD1; abundance: NA; v_gene: TRBV6-1; CDR3aa: CASTYRDRVGYTF; CDR3nt: TGTGCCAGCACGTACAGGGACAGGGTTGGCTACACCTTC
j_gene: TRBJ2-5; len: 15; d_gene: TRBD1; abundance: NA; v_gene: TRBV28; CDR3aa: CASSPYRGYQETQYF; CDR3nt: TGTGCCAGCAGTCCGTACAGGGGGTACCAAGAGACCCAGTACTTC
j_gene: TRBJ1-2; len: 14; d_gene: NA; abundance: NA; v_gene: TRBV30; CDR3aa: CAWGEYSQLYGYTF; CDR3nt: TGTGCCTGGGGGGAGTATAGTCAGCTCTATGGCTACACCTTC
j_gene: TRBJ2-4; len: 14; d_gene: NA; abundance: NA; v_gene: TRBV30; CDR3aa: CAWSPQGPQNIQYF; CDR3nt: TGTGCCTGGAGCCCCCAGGGTCCTCAAAACATTCAGTACTTC
j_gene: TRBJ1-2; len: 13; d_gene: NA; abundance: NA; v_gene: TRBV9; CDR3aa: CASSGQGVYGYTF; CDR3nt: TGTGCCAGCAGCGGGCAAGGGGTGTATGGCTACACCTTC
j_gene: TRBJ2-2; len: 16; d_gene: TRBD2; abundance: NA; v_gene: TRBV5-4; CDR3aa: CASSSTTSGNTGELFF; CDR3nt: TGTGCCAGCAGCTCAACCACTAGCGGGAACACCGGGGAGCTGTTTTTT
j_gene: TRBJ2-3; len: 17; d_gene: NA; abundance: once; v_gene: TRBV18; CDR3aa: CASSRLTGSFSTDTQYF; CDR3nt: TGTGCCAGCTCACGTCTGACAGGTTCATTTAGCACAGATACGCAGTATTTT
j_gene: TRBJ2-1; len: 13; d_gene: NA; abundance: NA; v_gene: TRBV6-4; CDR3aa: CASSGGPGLEQFF; CDR3nt: TGTGCCAGCAGCGGAGGGCCCGGGTTGGAGCAGTTCTTC
j_gene: TRBJ1-3; len: 17; d_gene: TRBD1; abundance: NA; v_gene: TRBV4-1; CDR3aa: CASSPLEGARSGNTIYF; CDR3nt: TGCGCCAGCAGCCCGTTGGAGGGGGCTAGATCTGGAAACACCATATATTTT
j_gene: TRBJ2-7; len: 11; d_gene: NA; abundance: NA; v_gene: TRBV14; CDR3aa: CASSQRREQYF; CDR3nt: TGTGCCAGCAGCCAAAGGAGGGAGCAGTACTTC
j_gene: TRBJ1-1; len: 18; d_gene: TRBD1; abundance: NA; v_gene: TRBV7-9; CDR3aa: CASSIYGTGGSSGTEAFF; CDR3nt: TGTGCCAGCAGCATCTACGGGACAGGGGGCTCGAGTGGTACTGAAGCTTTCTTT
j_gene: TRBJ2-1; len: 14; d_gene: NA; abundance: NA; v_gene: TRBV5-4; CDR3aa: CASSLAIARNEQFF; CDR3nt: TGTGCCAGCAGCTTGGCCATAGCTCGGAATGAGCAGTTCTTC
j_gene: TRBJ1-2; len: 11; d_gene: NA; abundance: NA; v_gene: TRBV30; CDR3aa: CAWSVGYGYTF; CDR3nt: TGTGCCTGGAGTGTCGGCTATGGCTACACCTTC
j_gene: TRBJ2-2; len: 16; d_gene: TRBD2; abundance: NA; v_gene: TRBV5-1; CDR3aa: CASSYGLAGVTGELFF; CDR3nt: TGCGCCAGCAGCTATGGACTAGCGGGAGTCACCGGGGAGCTGTTTTTT
j_gene: TRBJ1-1; len: 15; d_gene: TRBD1; abundance: NA; v_gene: TRBV4-2; CDR3aa: CASSHDRGRDTEAFF; CDR3nt: TGTGCCAGCAGCCACGACAGGGGGCGCGACACTGAAGCTTTCTTT
j_gene: TRBJ2-2; len: 14; d_gene: NA; abundance: NA; v_gene: TRBV4-2; CDR3aa: CASSQRGNTGELFF; CDR3nt: TGTGCCAGCAGCCAGAGAGGGAACACCGGGGAGCTGTTTTTT
j_gene: TRBJ1-1; len: 17; d_gene: NA; abundance: NA; v_gene: TRBV28; CDR3aa: CASEDPPGQHRGTEAFF; CDR3nt: TGTGCCAGCGAAGACCCCCCGGGACAACATAGGGGCACTGAAGCTTTCTTT
j_gene: TRBJ1-1; len: 13; d_gene: TRBD1; abundance: once; v_gene: TRBV7-2; CDR3aa: CASSLQTGAEAFF; CDR3nt: TGTGCCAGCAGCTTACAGACAGGGGCTGAAGCTTTCTTT
j_gene: TRBJ1-4; len: 15; d_gene: TRBD1; abundance: once; v_gene: TRBV30; CDR3aa: CAWSVLGQGSEKLFF; CDR3nt: TGTGCCTGGAGTGTCCTAGGACAGGGTAGCGAAAAACTGTTTTTT
j_gene: TRBJ1-5; len: 15; d_gene: NA; abundance: NA; v_gene: TRBV5-1; CDR3aa: CASSLGGASNQPQHF; CDR3nt: TGCGCCAGCAGCCTTGGGGGGGCTAGCAATCAGCCCCAGCATTTT
j_gene: TRBJ2-1; len: 17; d_gene: TRBD2; abundance: NA; v_gene: TRBV25-1; CDR3aa: CASTPPSGSPAANEQFF; CDR3nt: TGTGCCAGCACCCCTCCTAGCGGGAGCCCCGCGGCCAATGAGCAGTTCTTC
j_gene: TRBJ2-1; len: 15; d_gene: NA; abundance: NA; v_gene: TRBV5-1; CDR3aa: CASSLLESSYNEQFF; CDR3nt: TGCGCCAGCAGCTTGTTAGAAAGCTCCTACAATGAGCAGTTCTTC
j_gene: TRBJ1-1; len: 15; d_gene: TRBD1; abundance: NA; v_gene: TRBV2; CDR3aa: CASSDSGQGNTEAFF; CDR3nt: TGTGCCAGCAGTGACTCGGGACAGGGGAACACTGAAGCTTTCTTT
j_gene: TRBJ2-3; len: 15; d_gene: TRBD2; abundance: NA; v_gene: TRBV9; CDR3aa: CASSVAGGYTDTQYF; CDR3nt: TGTGCCAGCAGCGTAGCGGGAGGGTACACAGATACGCAGTATTTT
j_gene: TRBJ1-5; len: 12; d_gene: NA; abundance: NA; v_gene: TRBV6-5; CDR3aa: CASSRGSQPQHF; CDR3nt: TGTGCCAGCAGCAGGGGTAGTCAGCCCCAGCATTTT
j_gene: TRBJ1-2; len: 16; d_gene: NA; abundance: NA; v_gene: TRBV10-2; CDR3aa: CASSELERGANYGYTF; CDR3nt: TGCGCCAGCAGTGAGCTGGAGCGGGGGGCGAACTATGGCTACACCTTC